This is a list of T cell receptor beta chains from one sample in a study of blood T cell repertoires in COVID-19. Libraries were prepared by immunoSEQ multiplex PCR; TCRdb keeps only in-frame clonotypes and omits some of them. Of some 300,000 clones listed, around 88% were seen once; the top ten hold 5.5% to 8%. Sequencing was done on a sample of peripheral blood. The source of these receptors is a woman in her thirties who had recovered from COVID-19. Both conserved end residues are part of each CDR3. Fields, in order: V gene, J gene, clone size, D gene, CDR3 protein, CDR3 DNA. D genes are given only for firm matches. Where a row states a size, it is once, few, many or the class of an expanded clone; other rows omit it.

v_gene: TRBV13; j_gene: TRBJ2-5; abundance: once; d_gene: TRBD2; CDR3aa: CASSSGLAAQETQYF; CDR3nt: TGTGCCAGCAGCTCGGGACTAGCGGCCCAAGAGACCCAGTACTTC
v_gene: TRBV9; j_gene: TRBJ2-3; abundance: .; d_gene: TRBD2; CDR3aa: CASSVDRGLAGSDTQYF; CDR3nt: TGTGCCAGCAGCGTAGATAGAGGACTAGCGGGGTCAGATACGCAGTATTTT
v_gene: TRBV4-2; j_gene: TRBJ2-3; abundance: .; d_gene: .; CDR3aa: CASSQGGPDTQYF; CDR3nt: TGTGCCAGCAGCCAAGGGGGGCCAGATACGCAGTATTTT
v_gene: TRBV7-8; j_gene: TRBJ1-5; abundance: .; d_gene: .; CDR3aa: CASSLGEEQPQHF; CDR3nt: TGTGCCAGCAGCTTAGGGGAGGAACAGCCCCAGCATTTT
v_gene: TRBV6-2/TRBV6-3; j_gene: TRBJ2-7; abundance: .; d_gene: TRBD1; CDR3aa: CASSSVRGQEQYF; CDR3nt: TGTGCCAGCAGTTCGGTCAGGGGGCAAGAGCAGTACTTC
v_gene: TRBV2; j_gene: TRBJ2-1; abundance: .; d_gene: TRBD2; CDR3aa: CASTWRGLAGHEQFF; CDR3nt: TGTGCCAGCACTTGGAGAGGCCTAGCGGGTCATGAGCAGTTCTTC
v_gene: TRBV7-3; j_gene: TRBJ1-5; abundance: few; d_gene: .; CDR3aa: CASSLTGGSNQPQHF; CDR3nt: TGTGCCAGCAGCTTAACAGGAGGCAGCAATCAGCCCCAGCATTTT
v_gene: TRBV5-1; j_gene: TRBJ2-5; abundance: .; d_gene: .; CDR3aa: CASSVQGSETQYF; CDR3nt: TGCGCCAGCAGCGTACAGGGTTCGGAGACCCAGTACTTC
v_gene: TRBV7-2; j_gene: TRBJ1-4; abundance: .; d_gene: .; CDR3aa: CASSYIGARGEKLFF; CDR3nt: TGTGCCAGCAGCTATATAGGGGCGCGTGGTGAAAAACTGTTTTTT
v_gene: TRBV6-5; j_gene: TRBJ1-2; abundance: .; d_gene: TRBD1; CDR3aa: CASSSVTTGVNYGYTF; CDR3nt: TGTGCCAGCAGTTCGGTCACGACAGGGGTTAACTATGGCTACACCTTC
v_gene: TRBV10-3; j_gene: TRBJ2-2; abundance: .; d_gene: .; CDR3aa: CAISTGTPNTGELFF; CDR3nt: TGTGCCATCAGTACCGGGACACCAAACACCGGGGAGCTGTTTTTT
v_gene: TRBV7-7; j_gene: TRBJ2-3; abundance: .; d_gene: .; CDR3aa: CASSLGLQDTQYF; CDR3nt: TGTGCCAGCAGCTTGGGCCTACAGGATACGCAGTATTTT
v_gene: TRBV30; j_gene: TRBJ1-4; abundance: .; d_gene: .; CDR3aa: CAWAPGPLNEKLFF; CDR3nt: TGTGCCTGGGCCCCAGGTCCTCTTAATGAAAAACTGTTTTTT
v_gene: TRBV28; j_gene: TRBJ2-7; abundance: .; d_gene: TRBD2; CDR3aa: CASSSSGGGSYEQYF; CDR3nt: TGTGCCAGCAGTTCCAGCGGGGGGGGATCCTACGAGCAGTACTTC
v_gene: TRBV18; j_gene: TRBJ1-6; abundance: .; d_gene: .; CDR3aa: CASSPTAQDNSPLHF; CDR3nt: TGTGCCAGCTCACCAACGGCCCAGGATAATTCACCCCTCCACTTT
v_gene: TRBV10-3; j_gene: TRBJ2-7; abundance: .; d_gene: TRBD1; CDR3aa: CAISDRDRGTYEQYF; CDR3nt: TGTGCCATCAGTGACCGGGACAGGGGGACCTACGAGCAGTACTTC
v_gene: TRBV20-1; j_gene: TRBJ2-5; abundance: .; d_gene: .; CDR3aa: CSAPTRETQYF; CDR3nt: TGCAGTGCCCCGACTCGGGAGACCCAGTACTTC
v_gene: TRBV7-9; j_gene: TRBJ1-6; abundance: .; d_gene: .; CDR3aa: CASSLEIKSGSPLHF; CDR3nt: TGTGCCAGCAGCTTAGAGATAAAAAGCGGTTCACCCCTCCACTTT
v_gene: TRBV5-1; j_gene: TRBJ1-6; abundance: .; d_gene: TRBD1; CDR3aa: CASSSYGQGVGNSPLHF; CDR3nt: TGCGCCAGCAGCTCCTACGGACAGGGTGTAGGCAATTCACCCCTCCACTTT
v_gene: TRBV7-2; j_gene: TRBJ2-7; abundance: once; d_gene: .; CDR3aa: CASSPARPYEQYF; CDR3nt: TGTGCCAGCAGCCCGGCCAGGCCCTACGAGCAGTACTTC
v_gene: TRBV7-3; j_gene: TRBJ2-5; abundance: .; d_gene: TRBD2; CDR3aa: CASSQGGGKETQYF; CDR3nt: TGTGCCAGCAGCCAGGGCGGGGGGAAAGAGACCCAGTACTTC
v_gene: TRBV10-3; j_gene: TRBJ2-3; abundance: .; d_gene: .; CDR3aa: CAISESGLAADTQYF; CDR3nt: TGTGCCATCAGTGAGTCGGGCCTAGCCGCAGATACGCAGTATTTT
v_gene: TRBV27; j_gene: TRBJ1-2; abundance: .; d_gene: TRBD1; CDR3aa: CASSLQGAEGYTF; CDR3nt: TGTGCCAGCAGTTTACAGGGGGCTGAAGGCTACACCTTC
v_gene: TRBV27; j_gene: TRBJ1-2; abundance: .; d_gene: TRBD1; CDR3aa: CASSLSRTGPYGYTF; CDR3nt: TGTGCCAGCAGTTTATCCAGGACAGGGCCCTATGGCTACACCTTC
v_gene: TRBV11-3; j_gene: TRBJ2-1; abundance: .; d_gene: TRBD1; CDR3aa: CASSSPGQGANEQFF; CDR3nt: TGTGCCAGCAGCTCTCCGGGACAGGGGGCCAATGAGCAGTTCTTC
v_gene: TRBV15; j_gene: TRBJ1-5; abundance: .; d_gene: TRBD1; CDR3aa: CATSRDDRGSNQPQHF; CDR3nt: TGTGCCACCAGCAGGGATGACAGGGGTAGCAATCAGCCCCAGCATTTT
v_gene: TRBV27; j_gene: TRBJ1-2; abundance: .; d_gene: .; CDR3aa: CASSSGQGPRGYTF; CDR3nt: TGTGCCAGCAGTTCAGGTCAGGGTCCGCGTGGCTACACCTTC
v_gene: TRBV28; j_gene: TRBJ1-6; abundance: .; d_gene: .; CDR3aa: CASSLSTRAHNSPLHF; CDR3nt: TGTGCCAGCAGTTTATCGACCAGGGCCCATAATTCACCCCTCCACTTT
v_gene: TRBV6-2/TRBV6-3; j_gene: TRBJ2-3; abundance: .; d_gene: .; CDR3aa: CASSPPFRGVTDTQYF; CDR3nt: TGTGCCAGCAGCCCACCCTTCAGGGGGGTCACAGATACGCAGTATTTT
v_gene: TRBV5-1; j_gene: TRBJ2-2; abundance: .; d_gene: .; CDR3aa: CASKSPGLAGELFF; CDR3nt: TGCGCCAGCAAAAGTCCAGGGTTGGCCGGGGAGCTGTTTTTT
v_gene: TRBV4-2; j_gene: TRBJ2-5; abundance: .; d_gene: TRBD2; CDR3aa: CASSQDPAGETQYF; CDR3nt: TGTGCCAGCAGCCAAGATCCAGCGGGGGAGACCCAGTACTTC
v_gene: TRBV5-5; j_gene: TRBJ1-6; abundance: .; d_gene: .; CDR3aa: CASSLSGQGGSPLHF; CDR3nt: TGTGCCAGCAGCTTGAGTGGGCAGGGAGGCTCACCCCTCCACTTT
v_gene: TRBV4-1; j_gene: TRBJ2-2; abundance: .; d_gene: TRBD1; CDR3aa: CASSQGDRDTGELFF; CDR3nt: TGCGCCAGCAGCCAAGGGGACAGGGACACCGGGGAGCTGTTTTTT
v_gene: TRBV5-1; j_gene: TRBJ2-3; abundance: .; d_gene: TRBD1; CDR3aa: CASRLPGQSTDTQYF; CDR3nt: TGCGCCAGCAGGCTACCGGGACAGAGCACAGATACGCAGTATTTT
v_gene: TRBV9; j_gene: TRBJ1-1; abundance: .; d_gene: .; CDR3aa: CASSVESTEAFF; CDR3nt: TGTGCCAGCAGCGTAGAGAGCACTGAAGCTTTCTTT
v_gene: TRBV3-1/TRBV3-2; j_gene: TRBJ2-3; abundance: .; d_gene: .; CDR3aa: CASSQVRADTQYF; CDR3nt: TGTGCCAGCAGCCAAGTCCGGGCAGATACGCAGTATTTT
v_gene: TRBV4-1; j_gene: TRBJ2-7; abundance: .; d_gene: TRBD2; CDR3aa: CASSLTPPERGGTYEQYF; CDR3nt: TGCGCCAGCAGCCTAACTCCACCCGAGCGGGGGGGTACCTACGAGCAGTACTTC
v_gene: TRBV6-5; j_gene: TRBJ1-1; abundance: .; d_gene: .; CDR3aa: CASSYRLDSQAFF; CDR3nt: TGTGCCAGCAGTTACCGCCTGGACAGCCAAGCTTTCTTT
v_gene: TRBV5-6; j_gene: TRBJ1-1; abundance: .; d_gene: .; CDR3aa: CASSLGVNTEAFF; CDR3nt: TGTGCCAGCAGCTTGGGAGTGAACACTGAAGCTTTCTTT
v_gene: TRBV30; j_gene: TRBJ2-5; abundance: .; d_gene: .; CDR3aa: CAWSVQGAKTQYF; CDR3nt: TGTGCCTGGAGTGTACAGGGTGCGAAGACCCAGTACTTC
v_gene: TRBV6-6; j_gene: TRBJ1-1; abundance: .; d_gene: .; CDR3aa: CASSYLNLNTEAFF; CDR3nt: TGTGCCAGCAGTTACCTAAATTTGAACACTGAAGCTTTCTTT
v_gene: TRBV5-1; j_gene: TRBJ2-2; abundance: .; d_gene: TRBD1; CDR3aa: CASSTRGRTGELFF; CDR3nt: TGCGCCAGCAGCACTAGGGGGCGAACCGGGGAGCTGTTTTTT
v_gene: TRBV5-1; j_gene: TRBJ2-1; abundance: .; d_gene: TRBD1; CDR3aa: CASSYQTGNNEQFF; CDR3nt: TGCGCCAGCAGCTACCAGACAGGGAACAATGAGCAGTTCTTC
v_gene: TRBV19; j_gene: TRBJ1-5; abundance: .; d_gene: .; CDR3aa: CASSITVRLNQPQHF; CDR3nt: TGTGCCAGTAGTATAACGGTCAGGCTAAATCAGCCCCAGCATTTT
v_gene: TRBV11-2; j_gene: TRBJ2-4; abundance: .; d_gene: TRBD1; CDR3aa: CASSTRTGQYF; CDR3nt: TGTGCCAGCAGCACCCGGACAGGGCAGTACTTC
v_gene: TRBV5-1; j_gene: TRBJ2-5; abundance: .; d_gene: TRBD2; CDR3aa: CASSQVGGETQYF; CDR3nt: TGCGCCAGCAGCCAGGTGGGGGGGGAGACCCAGTACTTC
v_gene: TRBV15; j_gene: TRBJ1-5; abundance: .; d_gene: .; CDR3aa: CATSRDIRENQPQHF; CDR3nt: TGTGCCACCAGCAGAGATATACGGGAGAATCAGCCCCAGCATTTT
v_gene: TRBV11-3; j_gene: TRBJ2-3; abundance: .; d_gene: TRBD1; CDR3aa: CASSPWTGGEGTDTQYF; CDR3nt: TGTGCCAGCAGTCCCTGGACAGGGGGCGAGGGCACAGATACGCAGTATTTT